A single T cell receptor beta chain is shown here with its context. This sample is part of a study of blood T cells in healthy people across ages. Through a sample-barcoded 5' primer and a J-beta primer mix, a second PCR was run for roughly 6 to 12 cycles. Each CDR3 protein is one row after TCRdb ran MiXCR on the 5' RACE reads. The sample records 1.5 million to 1.8 million distinct CDR3 sequences, approximately 42% being singletons. The CDR3 length is 14 residues. CDR1 is SNHLY and CDR2 is FYNNEI in the germline V gene. J lost 3 bases, V lost 5 bases, and 4 bases had no gene match. This chain uses TRBV2 with TRBJ1-1; 9 bases are shared with TRBD1. This sequence was found in a woman aged 18-29 years in good health. Sequencing input: blood. The CDR3 DNA follows: TGTGCCAGCAGTTACGGGACAGGGCACACTGAAGCTTTCTTT. It translates to CASSYGTGHTEAFF.